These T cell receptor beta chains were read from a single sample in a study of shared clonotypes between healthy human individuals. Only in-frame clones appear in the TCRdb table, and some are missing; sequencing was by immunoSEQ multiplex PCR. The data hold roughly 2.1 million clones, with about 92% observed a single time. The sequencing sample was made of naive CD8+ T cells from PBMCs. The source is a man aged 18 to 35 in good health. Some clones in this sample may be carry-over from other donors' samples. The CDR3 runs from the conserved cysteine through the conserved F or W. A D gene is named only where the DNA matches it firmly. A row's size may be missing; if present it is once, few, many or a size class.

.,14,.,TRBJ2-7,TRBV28,TGTGCCAGCAGTTTAGGGCGGCCTCGAAACGAGCAGTACTTC,CASSLGRPRNEQYF
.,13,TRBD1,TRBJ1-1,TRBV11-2,TGTGCCAGCAGCTTAACAGGGGGCGGTGAAGCTTTCTTT,CASSLTGGGEAFF
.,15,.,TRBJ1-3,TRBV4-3,TGCGCCAGCAGCCAAGGAGGGGGAGGCAAAAACACCATATATTTT,CASSQGGGGKNTIYF
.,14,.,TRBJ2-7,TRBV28,TGTGCCAGCAGTCCGCCACTAGTTAGCTACGAGCAGTACTTC,CASSPPLVSYEQYF
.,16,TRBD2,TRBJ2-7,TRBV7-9,TGTGCCAGCAGCTACCCTAGACTAGCGGGAGTCCACGAGCAGTACTTC,CASSYPRLAGVHEQYF
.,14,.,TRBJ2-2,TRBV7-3,TGTGCCAGCAGCCTTCCCGGGGCGGACGGGGAGCTGTTTTTT,CASSLPGADGELFF
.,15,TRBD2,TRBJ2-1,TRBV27,TGTGCCAGCGCAATCCTAGCGGGAGTCTACAATGAGCAGTTCTTC,CASAILAGVYNEQFF
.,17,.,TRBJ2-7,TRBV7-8,TGTGCCAGCAAAGACTCGGGTGGGGAAAAGGGGTCCTGGGAGCAGTACTTC,CASKDSGGEKGSWEQYF
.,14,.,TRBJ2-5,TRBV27,TGTGCCAGCCCCCCGGAAGGGGGCCAAGAGACCCAGTACTTC,CASPPEGGQETQYF
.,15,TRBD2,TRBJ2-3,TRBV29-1,TGCAGCGCCACGTACGGCAGCGGGAACACAGATACGCAGTATTTT,CSATYGSGNTDTQYF
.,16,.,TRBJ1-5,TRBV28,TGTGCCAGCAGTGCGACAGCCCGTTATAGCAATCAGCCCCAGCATTTT,CASSATARYSNQPQHF
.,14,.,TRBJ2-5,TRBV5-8,TGTGCCAGCCGAGACAGGGAGGGGAAAGAGACCCAGTACTTC,CASRDREGKETQYF
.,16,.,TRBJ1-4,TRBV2,TGTGCCAGCAGTTTCAGGGCCTGGGCAACTAATGAAAAACTGTTTTTT,CASSFRAWATNEKLFF
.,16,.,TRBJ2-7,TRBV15,TGTGCCACCAGCAGCGGGACACTACCGAGTAGCCACGAGCAGTACTTC,CATSSGTLPSSHEQYF
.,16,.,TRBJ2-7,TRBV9,TGTGCCAGCAGCGTAGATACAGGGACCAATGCCTACGAGCAGTACTTC,CASSVDTGTNAYEQYF
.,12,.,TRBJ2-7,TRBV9,TGTGCCAGCAGCGTAGGCGGATACGAGCAGTACTTC,CASSVGGYEQYF
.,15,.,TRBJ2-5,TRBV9,TGTGCCAGCAGCATAAACGGCAGAGCACAAGAGACCCAGTACTTC,CASSINGRAQETQYF
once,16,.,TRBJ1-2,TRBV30,TGTGCCTGGAGTTTGAGGGGCTCGGGTGTCTTCGGGGGCTACACCTTC,CAWSLRGSGVFGGYTF
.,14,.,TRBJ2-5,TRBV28,TGTGCCAGCAGTTCGGCCGCGGTTAAAGAGACCCAGTACTTC,CASSSAAVKETQYF
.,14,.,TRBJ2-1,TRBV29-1,TGCAGCGGTGGGACGGCAAGCTCCTACAATGAGCAGTTCTTC,CSGGTASSYNEQFF
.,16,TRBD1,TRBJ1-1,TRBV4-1,TGCGCCAGCAGCCACCTCCCGACAGGGGCGAACACTGAAGCTTTCTTT,CASSHLPTGANTEAFF
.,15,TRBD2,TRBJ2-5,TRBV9,TGTGCCAGCAGCGTGGGTAGCGGGAGTGATGAGACCCAGTACTTC,CASSVGSGSDETQYF
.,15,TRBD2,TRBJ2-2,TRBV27,TGTGCCAGCAGTTTAGTGGCGGGAGGGACCGGGGAGCTGTTTTTT,CASSLVAGGTGELFF
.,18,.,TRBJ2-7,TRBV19,TGTGCCAGCGCCGGGGTCGGGATCGGGAGACTCCCCCTCTTCGAGCAGTACTTC,CASAGVGIGRLPLFEQYF
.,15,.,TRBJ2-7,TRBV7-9,TGTGCCAGCAGCGAAGAGGGACTTGGCTCCTACGAGCAGTACTTC,CASSEEGLGSYEQYF
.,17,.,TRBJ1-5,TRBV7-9,TGTGCCAGCAGCCATGCCATCCATGAGGCAGGGGACCAGCCCCAGCATTTT,CASSHAIHEAGDQPQHF
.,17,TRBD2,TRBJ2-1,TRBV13,TGTGCCAGCAGCTCAAGGTACAGCGGGAGGAGGGAGAATGAGCAGTTCTTC,CASSSRYSGRRENEQFF
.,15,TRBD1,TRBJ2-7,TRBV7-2,TGTGCCAGCAGCTTAGCGCCGGGACAGTCCTACGAGCAGTACTTC,CASSLAPGQSYEQYF
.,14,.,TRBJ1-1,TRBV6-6,TGTGCCAGCACCAACCTCCCGTCTGGCACTGAAGCTTTCTTT,CASTNLPSGTEAFF
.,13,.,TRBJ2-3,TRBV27,TGTGCCAGCAGTTTTTCTAGCACAGATACGCAGTATTTT,CASSFSSTDTQYF
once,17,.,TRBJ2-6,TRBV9,TGTGCCAGCAGCGTAAATTTGGAGGCCAGGGAGGCCAACGTCCTGACTTTC,CASSVNLEAREANVLTF
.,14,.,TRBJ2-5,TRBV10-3,TGTGCCATCAGTGAGCTGGGAGTCCAAGAGACCCAGTACTTC,CAISELGVQETQYF
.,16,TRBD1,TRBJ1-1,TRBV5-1,TGCGCCAGCAGCTTGGACAGGGGCGCCTTGAACACTGAAGCTTTCTTT,CASSLDRGALNTEAFF